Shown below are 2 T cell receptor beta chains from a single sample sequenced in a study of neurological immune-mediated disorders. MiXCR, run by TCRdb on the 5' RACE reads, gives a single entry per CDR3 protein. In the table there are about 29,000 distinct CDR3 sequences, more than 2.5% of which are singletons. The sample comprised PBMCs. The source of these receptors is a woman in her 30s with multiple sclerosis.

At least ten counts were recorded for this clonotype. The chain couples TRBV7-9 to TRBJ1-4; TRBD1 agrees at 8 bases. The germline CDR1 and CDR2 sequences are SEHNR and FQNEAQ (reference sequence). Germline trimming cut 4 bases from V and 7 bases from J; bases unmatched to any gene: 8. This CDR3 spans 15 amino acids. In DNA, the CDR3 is TGTGCCAGCAGCTCCAGTAGTGGGACAGGTGAAAAACTGTTTTTT. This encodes CASSSSSGTGEKLFF.

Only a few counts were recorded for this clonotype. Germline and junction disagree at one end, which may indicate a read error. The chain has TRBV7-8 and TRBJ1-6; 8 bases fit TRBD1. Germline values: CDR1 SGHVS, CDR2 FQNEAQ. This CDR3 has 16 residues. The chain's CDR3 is CASSPREPTGDAPLNF. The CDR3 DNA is TGTGCCAGCAGCCCTAGGGAACCGACAGGGGACGCACCCCTCAACTTT.